These 14 T cell receptor beta chains were sequenced from one sample in a study of response to subunit inactivated influenza vaccine (dated by TCRdb to 2017 to 2018). The library came from RT-PCR. The sequencer listed for this sample is Illumina HiSeq 2500. TCRdb reran the public reads through fastp at Q25 and MiXCR, keeping productive beta chains. Duplicate CDR3 protein sequences are folded into a single record with the most common DNA and genes. In this sample the table shows 550,000 to 800,000 distinct CDR3 sequences, about 15% of which occur a single time. 6.5% to 8.5% of the sample is held by the ten biggest clonotypes. The sequencing used PBMCs from blood, collected about 14 days before vaccination. Receptor source: a man aged 45-60 years who received an inactivated influenza vaccine. Donor details come from another sample of the same person, matched by shared clones.

The chain recombines TRBV28 with TRBJ2-7, with a tentative D call TRBD1 (7 bases). Deletions cut 8 bases from V and 5 bases from J, with 16 bases between. CDR1 and CDR2 from the germline V gene are MDHEN and SYDVKM. The CDR3 is 13 amino acids. The CDR3 DNA reads as TGTGCCAGCGCTAGACAGGGAGGCCACGAGCAGTACTTC. This translates into CASARQGGHEQYF.

J is TRBJ2-6 and V is TRBV10-3; 12 nucleotides agree with TRBD2. J gave up 6 bases and V 2 bases, and 8 bases lay outside the gene matches. CDR1 ENHRY and CDR2 SYGVKD come from the germline V gene. The CDR3 extends over 18 amino acids. CDR3 amino acids: CAISETPSGRGTANVLTF. The DNA for the CDR3 is TGTGCCATCAGTGAGACTCCTAGCGGGAGGGGAACGGCCAACGTCCTGACTTTC.

This clonotype was seen more than once but under ten times. This chain uses TRBV7-6 with TRBJ2-3; 10 bases fit TRBD2. Germline V lookup: CDR1 SGHVS, CDR2 FNYEAQ. The CDR3 is 15 residues long. The junction had 7 bases not matched to a gene; V was cut back by 6 bases and J by 4 bases. The CDR3, as DNA: TGTGCCAGCAGTTCACTAGCGGGAAGGGCAGATACGCAGTATTTT. Protein: CASSSLAGRADTQYF.

This clonotype has ten or more counts. The rearrangement uses TRBV12-3 or TRBV12-4 and TRBJ2-7; D possibly uses TRBD1 or TRBD2 (5 bases each). This CDR3 has 13 amino acids. Deletions cut 5 bases from V and 5 bases from J, with 13 bases between. CDR3: CASSRDPLHEQYF. The CDR3 region has the DNA TGTGCCAGCAGTCGGGACCCTCTCCACGAGCAGTACTTC.

This clonotype was counted ten times or more. This chain links TRBV29-1 with TRBJ2-5, with 10 nucleotides matching TRBD1. J lost 5 bases, V lost 7 bases, and 10 bases had no gene match. CDR1 SQVTM and CDR2 ANQGSEA come from the germline V gene. The CDR3 loop spans 14 amino acids. The DNA of the CDR3 is TGCAGCGCCATTCGGACAGGGGGAAAGGAGACCCAGTACTTC. Protein sequence: CSAIRTGGKETQYF.

This clonotype was observed a handful of times. The rearrangement links TRBV6-1 to TRBJ2-3; 7 bases fit TRBD1. Trimming took 10 bases from V and 1 from J; bases not matched to a gene: 14. Germline CDR1 reads MNHNS; CDR2 reads SASEGT. The CDR3 consists of 16 residues. In DNA form, the CDR3 reads TGTGCCATCGACACGACAGGGAGAATCGGCACAGATACGCAGTATTTT. Its protein product is CAIDTTGRIGTDTQYF.

This clonotype was detected only a few times. The chain links TRBV29-1 to TRBJ2-1; 10 nucleotides match TRBD2. This CDR3 has 14 amino acids. Germline trimming cut 1 base from V and 8 bases from J; bases unmatched to any gene: 5. CDR1 is SQVTM and CDR2 is ANQGSEA in the germline V gene. The CDR3 DNA reads as TGCAGCGTTGAAGCTCTAGCGGGGGCGGATGAGCAGTTCTTC. Translating gives CSVEALAGADEQFF.

This clonotype was seen many times. This chain connects TRBV29-1 to TRBJ2-2; the D gene is possibly TRBD1 (5 bases). Germline CDR1 and CDR2: SQVTM and ANQGSEA. V was shortened by 2 bases and J by 2 bases, with 9 bases between the two germline ends. The CDR3 has 14 residues. The CDR3 loop is CSVEQGTNTGELFF. As DNA, the CDR3 is TGCAGCGTTGAACAGGGCACCAACACCGGGGAGCTGTTTTTT.

This clonotype was counted between two and nine times. The rearrangement uses TRBV28 and TRBJ1-5, with D uncertain. This CDR3 is built from 13 residues. Trimming removed 0 bases at V and 11 bases at J, with 11 bases between. CDR1 and CDR2 from the germline V gene are MDHEN and SYDVKM. CDR3 nucleotide sequence: TGTGCCAGCAGTTTATGGGGTAGAGAGACCCAGCATTTT. This gives the protein CASSLWGRETQHF.

This chain uses TRBV6-5 with TRBJ1-6; maybe TRBD1 (6 bases). CDR3 size: 12 residues. Trimming left V 10 bases short and J 9 bases short, with 13 bases between. Germline CDR1 is MNHEY and CDR2 is SVGAGI. CDR3 coding DNA: TGTGCCAACAGCCGGGACATTTCACCCCTCCACTTT. Amino acid sequence: CANSRDISPLHF.

This clonotype was counted a few times. The chain has TRBV4-2 and TRBJ1-2; D might be TRBD1 (6 bases). In germline, CDR1 is LGHNA, CDR2 YNFKEQ. The CDR3 sequence is 13 residues long. V was cut by 0 bases and J by 8 bases, with 10 bases left in between. In DNA, the CDR3 is TGTGCCAGCAGCCAAGAAACAGGGAACGGCTACACCTTC. Translation gives CASSQETGNGYTF.

V usage is TRBV2 and J usage is TRBJ2-1; 8 nucleotides line up with TRBD2. Germline V lookup: CDR1 SNHLY, CDR2 FYNNEI. V was clipped by 8 bases and J by 8 bases; unmatched bases: 23. This CDR3 spans 18 amino acids. The CDR3 nucleotides are TGTGCCAGCTGTTTTCCCCCAGCTCTGGGCGGGGGGAGGGATGAGCAGTTCTTC. Its protein product is CASCFPPALGGGRDEQFF.

This clonotype was seen a few times. The rearrangement links TRBV7-8 to TRBJ2-1; D may be TRBD1 (5 bases). Looked up from germline, CDR1 is SGHVS and CDR2 is FQNEAQ. The germline V and J ends were trimmed by 1 base and 10 bases, with 14 bases remaining between them. The CDR3 spans 14 residues. The CDR3 reads CASSLGSRVEEQFF. CDR3 DNA: TGTGCCAGCAGCTTAGGGTCCAGGGTTGAGGAGCAGTTCTTC.

This clonotype was observed a handful of times. The chain joins TRBV29-1 to TRBJ2-1, with 13 bases lining up with TRBD2. CDR1 is SQVTM and CDR2 is ANQGSEA in the germline V gene. Losses at the gene ends were 8 bases for V and 8 bases for J; bases not matched to a gene: 9. The CDR3 spans 14 residues. The CDR3 reads CSTRTSGSLDEQFF. The CDR3 coding sequence is TGCAGCACAAGGACTAGCGGGAGTCTCGATGAGCAGTTCTTC.